These 7 T cell receptor beta chains were sequenced from one sample in a study of neurological immune-mediated disorders. Time point defined: longitudinal time-point 2. Via MiXCR, TCRdb re-called the 5' RACE reads, giving one row per CDR3 protein. The sample yields about 60,000 distinct CDR3 sequences, more than 9.5% seen once. The sample was PBMCs. Receptor source: a young man in good health.

This clonotype was recorded many times. The J gene is TRBJ1-1, the V gene TRBV6-5, with 7 bases aligning to TRBD1. The CDR3 consists of 14 residues. Germline values: CDR1 MNHEY, CDR2 SVGAGI. Germline trimming cut 6 bases from V and 0 bases from J; bases unmatched to any gene: 4. CDR3 sequence: CASRKGGMNTEAFF. CDR3 nucleotide sequence: TGTGCCAGCAGAAAAGGGGGCATGAACACTGAAGCTTTCTTT.

Many counts were recorded for this clonotype. The gene calls are TRBV7-9 and TRBJ2-2; D tentatively reads TRBD1 or TRBD2 (6 bases each). V gave up 4 bases and J gave up 2 bases, with 14 bases separating them. The CDR3 is 16 amino acids. From germline, CDR1 is SEHNR and CDR2 FQNEAQ (reference sequence). CDR3 loop: CASSSWGDTNTGELFF. In DNA, the CDR3 is TGTGCCAGCAGCTCATGGGGGGACACTAACACCGGGGAGCTGTTTTTT.

This clonotype was observed many times. The chain joins TRBV20-1 to TRBJ2-1; 7 bases line up with TRBD2. Germline V gene data show CDR1 as DFQATT and CDR2 as SNEGSKA (reference sequence). With 5 bases clipped from V and 5 bases from J, the junction kept 12 bases outside the gene matches. The CDR3 contains 15 residues. CDR3 sequence reads: CSARGTSAENNEQFF. CDR3 in DNA: TGCAGTGCTCGCGGCACTAGCGCGGAGAACAATGAGCAGTTCTTC.

Many counts were recorded for this clonotype. The rearrangement joins TRBV7-9 to TRBJ2-1; no clear D gene. CDR1 is SEHNR and CDR2 is FQNEAQ in the germline V gene (reference sequence). V shed 2 bases and J shed 1 base, with 15 bases lying between them. This CDR3 has 17 residues. The CDR3 is CASSLSRSPLSYNEQFF. The CDR3 bases are TGTGCCAGCAGCTTATCGCGCTCCCCATTATCCTACAATGAGCAGTTCTTC.

The chain combines TRBV20-1 with TRBJ2-3; 7 positions agree with TRBD2. This CDR3 is 15 amino acids long. Germline V gene data show CDR1 as DFQATT and CDR2 as SNEGSKA (reference sequence). The trim removed 4 bases at V and 0 bases at J, leaving 7 bases unmatched. The CDR3 protein is CSANPTSVSTDTQYF. CDR3 nucleotide sequence: TGCAGTGCTAACCCTACTAGCGTAAGCACAGATACGCAGTATTTT.

This clonotype has ten or more counts. The genes are TRBV3-1 and TRBJ2-7, with 7 bases lining up with TRBD1. The length of the CDR3 is 12 residues. Germline V lookup: CDR1 LGHDT, CDR2 YNNKEL (reference sequence). With V trimmed by 0 bases and J by 12 bases, 5 bases remained unmatched. The CDR3 bases are TGTGCCAGCAGCCAAGATTGGGGACAGCCGTACTTC. It specifies CASSQDWGQPYF.

This clonotype has at least ten counts. The chain couples TRBV10-3 to TRBJ2-3; maybe TRBD1 (6 bases). The CDR3 is made up of 14 amino acids. Deletions cut 6 bases from V and 5 bases from J, with 15 bases between. Germline V gene data show CDR1 as ENHRY and CDR2 as SYGVKD. The CDR3 DNA reads as TGTGCCATCAGAGACCGCAGGGGTGGAGATACGCAGTATTTT. The encoded protein is CAIRDRRGGDTQYF.